Below are 32 T cell receptor beta chains sequenced from a single sample in a study of blood T cell repertoires in COVID-19. Repertoires were generated with immunoSEQ multiplex PCR, while TCRdb's copy carries only in-frame clones and drops some. The repertoire includes 140,000 or so clones, about four fifths of them detected once, and about 5% sits in the top ten. The sample taken for sequencing was peripheral blood. The source is an older woman with COVID-19, enrolled during active disease.

The chain couples TRBV18 to TRBJ1-2, with TRBD1 matching 10 bases. The germline V gene encodes CDR1 KGHSH and CDR2 LQKENI. The CDR3 consists of 15 residues. J lost 1 base, V lost 6 bases, and 5 bases had no gene match. CDR3 nucleotides: TGTGCCAGCTCCCCCGGGACAGGGGTTAACTATGGCTACACCTTC. It is translated as CASSPGTGVNYGYTF.

V usage is TRBV5-6 and J usage is TRBJ1-1; a possible D gene is TRBD1 (6 bases). The ends were cut back, 3 bases at V and 4 bases at J, with 16 bases in the middle. The length of the CDR3 is 15 residues. The germline V gene encodes CDR1 SGHDT and CDR2 YYEEEE. This chain's CDR3 is CASSWVAGAGTEAFF. The CDR3 nucleotides read TGTGCCAGCAGCTGGGTGGCAGGGGCAGGCACTGAAGCTTTCTTT.

The J gene is TRBJ2-7, the V gene TRBV2; 9 nucleotides agree with TRBD1. The CDR3 loop spans 15 amino acids. Per the germline V gene, CDR1 is SNHLY and CDR2 is FYNNEI. V was pared by 5 bases and J by 5 bases, with 10 bases of the junction left unmatched. The CDR3 DNA follows: TGTGCCAGCAGTCCCGGGACAGGGATTCTAAACGAGCAGTACTTC. This encodes CASSPGTGILNEQYF. The variable domain in full, with the rest retrieved from reference TRBV2 and TRBJ2-7, is EPEVTQTPSHQVTQMGQEVILRCVPISNHLYFYWYRQILGQKVEFLVSFYNNEISEKSEIFDDQFSVERPDGSNFTLKIRSTKLEDSAMYFCASSPGTGILNEQYFGPGTRLTVT.

J is TRBJ2-2 and V is TRBV3-1 (or the pseudogene TRBV3-2), with D maybe TRBD1 (5 bases). This CDR3 spans 18 amino acids. The germline V gene encodes CDR1 LGHDT and CDR2 YNNKEL (reference sequence). Trimming took 4 bases from V and 1 from J, leaving 19 bases between them. The CDR3, as DNA: TGTGCCAGCAGCCTGTGGGGCTCCCTAAGCTTGAACACCGGGGAGCTGTTTTTT. Translation gives CASSLWGSLSLNTGELFF.

The genes are TRBV27 and TRBJ1-5, with D hard to call. Trimming left V 5 bases short and J 0 bases short, with 11 bases between. CDR3 length: 15 amino acids. In germline, CDR1 is MNHEY, CDR2 SMNVEV (reference sequence). The CDR3 region has the DNA TGTGCCAGCAGTCTTGCGTTTTTTAGCAATCAGCCCCAGCATTTT. It specifies CASSLAFFSNQPQHF.

The chain links TRBV6-5 to TRBJ2-5; 7 bases are a match to TRBD2. The V and J ends lost 6 bases and 2 bases, in that order; junction bases with no gene match: 9. Germline loops: CDR1 MNHEY, CDR2 SVGAGI. CDR3 length: 15 residues. The chain's CDR3 is CASSLPGGRQETQYF. CDR3 sequence (DNA): TGTGCCAGCAGCCTACCGGGGGGAAGACAAGAGACCCAGTACTTC.

The V and J genes are TRBV3-1 (or the pseudogene TRBV3-2) and TRBJ2-5; 7 bases map to TRBD2. Losses at the gene ends were 3 bases for V and 4 bases for J; bases not matched to a gene: 5. The CDR3 has 14 residues. Per germline, CDR1 LGHDT and CDR2 YNNKEL (reference sequence). The CDR3 here is CASSHGGKGETQYF. CDR3 sequence (DNA): TGTGCCAGCAGCCACGGGGGGAAGGGAGAGACCCAGTACTTC.

The chain couples TRBV28 to TRBJ1-1; D is undetermined. Deletions cut 5 bases from V and 4 bases from J, with 8 bases between. The CDR3 has 12 residues. Germline loops: CDR1 MDHEN, CDR2 SYDVKM. The DNA for the CDR3 is TGTGCCAGCAGTACAGCGGGCACTGAAGCTTTCTTT. Its translation is CASSTAGTEAFF.

V and J are TRBV11-2 and TRBJ2-7, with D perhaps matching TRBD1 (6 bases). CDR1 and CDR2 (germline): SGHAT, FQNNGV. V dropped 5 bases and J dropped 2 bases, with 25 bases sitting between them. The CDR3 contains 18 residues. This chain's CDR3 is CASSPIKRGKGGTYEQYF. CDR3 sequence (DNA): TGTGCCAGCAGCCCCATTAAGAGGGGGAAAGGGGGAACCTACGAGCAGTACTTC.

A few counts support this clone. V usage is TRBV2 and J usage is TRBJ1-2; 9 bases agree with TRBD1. Germline values: CDR1 SNHLY, CDR2 FYNNEI. CDR3 length: 14 residues. The V and J ends lost 1 base and 7 bases, in that order; junction bases with no gene match: 4. CDR3 sequence (DNA): TGTGCCAGCAGTGAAGGTCGGGACAGGGCTGGCTACACCTTC. This sequence encodes CASSEGRDRAGYTF.

The chain links TRBV6-1 to TRBJ2-1; tentative D call: TRBD2 (7 bases). V was pared by 1 base and J by 2 bases, with 9 bases between. CDR3 size: 15 residues. From germline, CDR1 is MNHNS and CDR2 SASEGT. CDR3 amino acids: CASSEEGGPYNEQFF. CDR3 bases: TGTGCCAGCAGTGAAGAGGGGGGGCCCTACAATGAGCAGTTCTTC.

V and J are TRBV5-1 and TRBJ2-1, with TRBD1 matching over 7 bases. V trimming: 1 base; J trimming: 4 bases; junction bases outside the gene matches: 2. Germline-derived CDR1 and CDR2 are SGHRS and YFSETQ. The CDR3 sequence is 14 residues long. The CDR3 protein is CASSLTGEYNEQFF. The CDR3 nucleotides are TGCGCCAGCAGCTTGACAGGGGAGTACAATGAGCAGTTCTTC.

There are a few counts of this clone. The same CDR3 is also encoded by other DNA sequences in this sample. The CDR3: CASGQTGAITGELFF. Here the CDR3 DNA reads TGTGCTAGTGGCCAGACAGGGGCTATCACCGGGGAGCTGTTTTTT. The chain couples TRBV12-5 to TRBJ2-2; TRBD1 matches at 8 bases. CDR1 is LGHNT, CDR2 FRNRAP, per germline. The CDR3 consists of 15 residues. With V trimmed by 6 bases and J by 4 bases, 7 bases remained unmatched.

This sequence joins TRBV5-1 and TRBJ1-1; the D gene is possibly TRBD1 (6 bases). This CDR3 region has 14 residues. The germline gives CDR1 SGHRS, CDR2 YFSETQ. V was shortened by 4 bases and J by 4 bases, with 14 bases between the two germline ends. CDR3 amino acids: CASSISTGLTEAFF. In DNA form, the CDR3 reads TGCGCCAGCAGCATCTCTACAGGGCTCACTGAAGCTTTCTTT. The full variable domain, in which reference TRBV5-1 and TRBJ1-1 provide the parts outside the CDR3, is KAGVTQTPRYLIKTRGQQVTLSCSPISGHRSVSWYQQTPGQGLQFLFEYFSETQRNKGNFPGRFSGRQFSNSRSEMNVSTLELGDSALYLCASSISTGLTEAFFGQGTRLTVV.

The chain uses TRBV5-6 and TRBJ1-2, with 8 bases lining up with TRBD1. The CDR3 extends over 16 amino acids. The germline V gene encodes CDR1 SGHDT and CDR2 YYEEEE. V gave up 0 bases and J gave up 4 bases; unmatched junction bases: 8. The CDR3 DNA reads TGTGCCAGCAGCTTGGGGCAGGGGGCCAGGAGCTATGGCTACACCTTC. It codes for CASSLGQGARSYGYTF.

V is TRBV15 and J is TRBJ2-2; 12 bases map to TRBD2. CDR3 length: 19 amino acids. Germline CDR1 and CDR2: LNHNV and YYDKDF (reference sequence). Trimming removed 0 bases from V and 5 bases from J; junction bases left unmatched: 10. The CDR3 loop reads CATSRDRASGGVATGELFF. DNA of the CDR3: TGTGCCACCAGCAGAGATCGGGCTAGCGGGGGGGTGGCTACCGGGGAGCTGTTTTTT.

The chain joins TRBV6-5 to TRBJ2-2, with TRBD1 identical over 8 bases. This CDR3 has 15 residues. With 1 base clipped from V and 4 bases from J, the junction kept 2 bases outside the gene matches. In germline, CDR1 is MNHEY, CDR2 SVGAGI. The DNA for the CDR3 is TGTGCCAGCAGTTACTTCACAGGGGGCACCGGGGAGCTGTTTTTT. The encoded protein is CASSYFTGGTGELFF.

V usage is TRBV5-6 and J usage is TRBJ2-5; no firm D call. Germline V gene sequence: CDR1 SGHDT, CDR2 YYEEEE. V was clipped by 4 bases and J by 1 base, with 8 bases between them. This CDR3 is 13 amino acids long. The CDR3 region has the DNA TGTGCCAGCAGCCTCGTCAGCCAAGAGACCCAGTACTTC. This encodes CASSLVSQETQYF.

J is TRBJ1-1 and V is TRBV29-1, with a weak D call TRBD1 (5 bases). Germline V gene sequence: CDR1 SQVTM, CDR2 ANQGSEA. V lost 7 bases, J lost 1 base, and 10 bases lay in between. The CDR3 runs 12 residues. CDR3 protein: CSAWGGNTEAFF. CDR3 DNA sequence: TGCAGCGCCTGGGGGGGGAACACTGAAGCTTTCTTT.

CDR3 region: CASSLAGGRTGELFF. The CDR3 coding sequence is TGTGCCAGCAGCTTAGCGGGGGGGCGAACCGGGGAGCTGTTTTTT. The V gene is TRBV7-9, the J gene TRBJ2-2, with D perhaps matching TRBD2 (7 bases). CDR3 size: 15 residues. Trimming took 0 bases from V and 5 from J, leaving 10 bases between them. Germline assignment: CDR1 SEHNR and CDR2 FQNEAQ (reference sequence).

The V and J genes are TRBV28 and TRBJ1-6; D call uncertain. The germline gives CDR1 MDHEN, CDR2 SYDVKM. There are 15 residues in the CDR3. Trimming took 6 bases from V and 7 from J, leaving 16 bases between them. As DNA, the CDR3 is TGTGCCAGCAGCCCTTCCCCAGCGGACAATTCACCCCTCCACTTT. Translation: CASSPSPADNSPLHF.

The rearrangement links TRBV7-9 to TRBJ1-4; D might be TRBD1 (5 bases). This CDR3 contains 14 residues. V shed 1 base and J shed 8 bases, with 11 bases lying between them. Germline V gene lookup returns CDR1 SEHNR and CDR2 FQNEAQ (reference sequence). The DNA for the CDR3 is TGTGCCAGCAGCTTAGGGGGCTTAGGAGAAAAACTGTTTTTT. Amino acids: CASSLGGLGEKLFF.

Here the CDR3 DNA reads TGTGCCAGTAGTATCAAGGGGAATAAGGCCAACGTCCTGACTTTC. This sequence encodes CASSIKGNKANVLTF. This chain uses TRBV19 with TRBJ2-6; perhaps TRBD1 as D (5 bases). Germline assignment: CDR1 LNHDA and CDR2 SQIVND (reference sequence). V was clipped by 3 bases and J by 6 bases, with 12 bases between them. This CDR3 region has 15 residues.

The chain is built from TRBV3-1 (or the pseudogene TRBV3-2) and TRBJ1-1; weak D call: TRBD1 (5 bases). The germline V gene encodes CDR1 LGHDT and CDR2 YNNKEL (reference sequence). Trimming removed 1 base from V and 4 bases from J, with 13 bases in between. The CDR3 spans 15 residues. The DNA of the CDR3 is TGTGCCAGCAGCCAAGGGGCAGGGCCTCGCACTGAAGCTTTCTTT. Protein sequence: CASSQGAGPRTEAFF.

The V gene is TRBV30, the J gene TRBJ2-1; 13 positions agree with TRBD2. This CDR3 contains 16 residues. The junction had 8 bases not matched to a gene; V was cut back by 2 bases and J by 7 bases. Germline V lookup: CDR1 GTSNPN, CDR2 SVGIG (reference sequence). In DNA form, the CDR3 reads TGTGCCTGGAGTCGAGGACTAGCGGGAGTGGGTAATGAGCAGTTCTTC. Translated: CAWSRGLAGVGNEQFF.

Concerning this clone: The same CDR3 is also encoded by other DNA sequences in this sample. The J gene is TRBJ2-7, the V gene TRBV12-3 or TRBV12-4, with D possibly matching TRBD2 (5 bases). Trimming took off 8 bases at V and 0 bases at J, with 11 bases between the two ends. The CDR3 contains 13 residues. Here the CDR3 reads CASSLESSYEQYF. CDR3 nucleotides: TGTGCCAGCTCACTAGAGAGCTCCTACGAGCAGTACTTC.

The CDR3 nucleotides read TGTGCCAGCAGCACAGGGAGAATTTCGACTAATGAAAAACTGTTTTTT. Protein product: CASSTGRISTNEKLFF. The rearrangement uses TRBV9 and TRBJ1-4; D is perhaps TRBD1 (6 bases). Germline loops: CDR1 SGDLS, CDR2 YYNGEE. The V end lost 4 bases, the J end lost 2 bases, and 15 bases lay between the germline ends. The CDR3 totals 16 residues.

This sequence joins TRBV30 and TRBJ1-2, with TRBD1 matching over 8 bases. This CDR3 has 13 residues. Germline CDR1 and CDR2: GTSNPN and SVGIG (reference sequence). Unmatched junction bases numbered 4, after V lost 3 bases and J lost 4 bases. The CDR3 spells CAWSLTGVYGYTF. CDR3 sequence (DNA): TGTGCCTGGAGCCTGACAGGGGTCTATGGCTACACCTTC.

The chain is built from TRBV3-1 (or the pseudogene TRBV3-2) and TRBJ1-1; the D gene is possibly TRBD1 (6 bases). The CDR3 totals 18 residues. V gave up 3 bases and J gave up 1 base, with 21 bases separating them. Germline-derived CDR1 and CDR2 are LGHDT and YNNKEL (reference sequence). The CDR3 sequence is CASSHQGHPIGRNTEAFF. The CDR3 DNA is TGTGCCAGCAGCCACCAGGGACACCCAATCGGTAGGAACACTGAAGCTTTCTTT.

This rearrangement joins TRBV5-1 to TRBJ2-6; a weak D match, TRBD2 (6 bases). The V gene's germline CDR1 is SGHRS and CDR2 YFSETQ. There are 19 residues in the CDR3. V lost 0 bases to trimming and J lost 1 base, with 17 bases between them. Here the CDR3 DNA reads TGCGCCAGCAGCTTGGAGGCGGGGTTAGGGGTATCTGGGGCCAACGTCCTGACTTTC. Translating gives CASSLEAGLGVSGANVLTF. Drawing the rest from reference TRBV5-1 and TRBJ2-6, the complete variable domain is KAGVTQTPRYLIKTRGQQVTLSCSPISGHRSVSWYQQTPGQGLQFLFEYFSETQRNKGNFPGRFSGRQFSNSRSEMNVSTLELGDSALYLCASSLEAGLGVSGANVLTFGAGSRLTVL.

The chain employs TRBV19 and TRBJ2-3; the D gene is possibly TRBD1 (6 bases). CDR1 and CDR2 (germline): LNHDA, SQIVND (reference sequence). The CDR3 is made up of 15 amino acids. V lost 4 bases to trimming and J lost 2 bases, with 13 bases between them. CDR3 sequence (DNA): TGTGCCAGTAGTACCGCGGTGGGGGCCACAGATACGCAGTATTTT. It specifies CASSTAVGATDTQYF.

V is TRBV5-1 and J is TRBJ1-2, with D tentatively TRBD1 (5 bases). This CDR3 is 16 amino acids long. In germline, CDR1 is SGHRS, CDR2 YFSETQ. Trimming took off 1 base at V and 4 bases at J, with 17 bases between the two ends. The CDR3 reads CASSLSGHQAGYGYTF. The CDR3 DNA is TGCGCCAGCAGCTTGTCTGGACATCAAGCTGGCTATGGCTACACCTTC.